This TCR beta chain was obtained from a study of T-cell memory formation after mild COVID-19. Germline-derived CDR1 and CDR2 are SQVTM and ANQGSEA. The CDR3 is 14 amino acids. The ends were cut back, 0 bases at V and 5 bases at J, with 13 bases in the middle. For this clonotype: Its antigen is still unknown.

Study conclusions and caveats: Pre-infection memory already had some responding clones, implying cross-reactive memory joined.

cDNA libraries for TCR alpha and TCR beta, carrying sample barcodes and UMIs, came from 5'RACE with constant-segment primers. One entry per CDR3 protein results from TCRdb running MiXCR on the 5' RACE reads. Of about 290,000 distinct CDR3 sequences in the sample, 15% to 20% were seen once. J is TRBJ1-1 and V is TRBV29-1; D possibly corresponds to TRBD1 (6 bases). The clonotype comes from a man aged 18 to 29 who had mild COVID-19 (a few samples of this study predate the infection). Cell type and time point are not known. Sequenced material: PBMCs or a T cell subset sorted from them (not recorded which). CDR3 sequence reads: CSVEDATGRTEAFF. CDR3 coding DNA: TGCAGCGTTGAAGACGCTACAGGGAGGACTGAAGCTTTCTTT.